This T cell receptor (beta chain) was captured in a study of immune evolution from preneoplasia to lung adenocarcinoma. Across the study: HLA loss of heterozygosity: under 7.5% AIS, around 16% MIA, over 25% ADC, none AAH. Whole-study results and caveats: Later-stage lesions seemingly showed higher T cell density and diversity than normal lung. Top clone share appeared to fall from AAH through AIS, MIA, adenocarcinoma.

As for this clone: Its antigen remains unknown.

Profiled with immunoSEQ multiplex PCR; TCRdb holds only in-frame clones, not every one. The sample records 9,500 to 10,000 clones, around four fifths being singletons. Histologic diagnosis was independently verified by two lung pathologists. CDR1 is MNHEY and CDR2 is SVGAGI in the germline V gene. V was clipped by 5 bases and J by 7 bases, with 14 bases between them. The CDR3 covers 14 residues. The chain joins TRBV6-5 to TRBJ1-4; D might be TRBD1 (6 bases). The TCR was taken from a person aged 65 to 79 with lung adenocarcinoma. Some clones in this sample may be carry-over from other donors' samples. Sequencing was performed on FFPE minimally invasive lung adenocarcinoma tissue. In DNA form, the CDR3 reads TGTGCCAGCAGTAACAGGGATCAGGGTGAAAAACTGTTTTTT. Amino acid sequence: CASSNRDQGEKLFF.